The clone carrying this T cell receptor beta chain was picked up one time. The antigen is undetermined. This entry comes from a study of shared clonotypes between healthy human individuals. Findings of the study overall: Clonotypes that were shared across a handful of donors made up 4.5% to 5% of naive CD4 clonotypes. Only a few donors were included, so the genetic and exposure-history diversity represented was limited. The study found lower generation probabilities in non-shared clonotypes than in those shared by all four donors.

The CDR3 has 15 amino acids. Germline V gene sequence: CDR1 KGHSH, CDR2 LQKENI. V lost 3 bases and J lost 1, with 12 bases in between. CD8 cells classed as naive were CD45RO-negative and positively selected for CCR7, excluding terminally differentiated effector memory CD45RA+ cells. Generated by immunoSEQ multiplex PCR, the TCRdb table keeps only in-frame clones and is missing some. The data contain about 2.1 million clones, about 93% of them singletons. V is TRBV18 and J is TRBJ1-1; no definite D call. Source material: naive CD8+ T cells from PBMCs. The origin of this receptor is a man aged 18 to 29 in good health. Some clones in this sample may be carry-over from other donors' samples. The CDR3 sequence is CASSPRRAGNTEAFF. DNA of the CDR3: TGTGCCAGCTCACCGAGGAGGGCCGGGAACACTGAAGCTTTCTTT.